The 27 T cell receptor beta chains listed next were all sequenced from one sample in a study of blood T cells in healthy people across ages. PCR was performed a second time for 7 to 11 cycles using a sample-barcoded 5' primer and a J-beta primer mix. TCRdb ran MiXCR on the 5' RACE reads and lists one entry per CDR3 protein. Among about 670,000 distinct CDR3 sequences, 45% to 60% were seen once, and the ten largest hold roughly 13%. The sequencing input was blood. The source is a woman older than 75 in good health.

This clonotype showed up many times. J is TRBJ2-1 and V is TRBV6-6; D could derive from TRBD1 or TRBD2 (6 bases each). Trimming cost V 8 bases and J 1 base, with 21 bases left between them. The CDR3 has 17 residues. Per the germline V gene, CDR1 is MNHNY and CDR2 is SVGAGI (reference sequence). The CDR3 spells CASRRGAVVGSYNEQFF. CDR3 sequence (DNA): TGTGCCAGCCGGAGGGGGGCGGTAGTTGGTTCCTACAATGAGCAGTTCTTC.

The V and J genes are TRBV5-1 and TRBJ2-7; possibly TRBD1 for D (6 bases). V shed 4 bases and J shed 7 bases, with 18 bases lying between them. The CDR3 has 14 residues. The V gene's germline CDR1 is SGHRS and CDR2 YFSETQ. CDR3 DNA: TGCGCCAGCAGCCTCGCCGTGGAAGGGGGTGAGCAGTACTTC. Encoded protein: CASSLAVEGGEQYF.

This clonotype showed up just a few times. V usage is TRBV5-5 and J usage is TRBJ2-1, with D unclear. The CDR3 length is 14 residues. V dropped 0 bases and J dropped 5 bases, with 9 bases sitting between them. Germline CDR1 and CDR2: SGHKS and YYEKEE (reference sequence). The CDR3 nucleotides read TGTGCCAGCAGCTTGGTGGGGTTAAACAATGAGCAGTTCTTC. Its protein is CASSLVGLNNEQFF.

This clonotype was picked up one time. The chain carries TRBV12-3 or TRBV12-4 and TRBJ2-7; the D is unclear. Trimming took 10 bases from V and 1 from J, leaving 14 bases between them. The CDR3 runs to 13 residues. In nucleotides, the CDR3 is TGTGCCAACAGCCGCCCCACTTCCTACGAGCAGTACTTC. Translating it yields CANSRPTSYEQYF.

The chain is built from TRBV6-2 or TRBV6-3 and TRBJ2-6; weak D call: TRBD2 (6 bases). From germline, CDR1 is MNHEY and CDR2 SVGEGT. The CDR3 consists of 16 residues. Trimming removed 8 bases at V and 0 bases at J, with 14 bases between. The CDR3 coding sequence is TGTGCCAGCGGGGACTCCCTCGGCTCTGGGGCCAACGTCCTGACTTTC. Translation gives CASGDSLGSGANVLTF.

CDR3 loop: CASSLESGWNSGANVLTF. CDR3 DNA: TGTGCCAGCAGCTTAGAGTCAGGTTGGAACTCTGGGGCCAACGTCCTGACTTTC. The chain recombines TRBV7-2 with TRBJ2-6; unclear D gene. Germline CDR1 is SGHTA and CDR2 is FQGNSA. Trimming shortened V by 1 base and J by 0 bases, and 13 bases separated the two germline ends. The CDR3 spans 18 residues.

This clonotype was counted ten times or more. The genes are TRBV7-9 and TRBJ2-5; possible D gene TRBD1, 5 bases. Germline CDR1 and CDR2: SEHNR and FQNEAQ (reference sequence). The CDR3 spans 12 residues. V lost 5 bases and J 3 bases, leaving 7 bases between the germline ends. CDR3 sequence reads: CASSLREETQYF. In DNA form, the CDR3 reads TGTGCCAGCAGCCTCAGGGAAGAGACCCAGTACTTC.

The rearrangement joins TRBV12-3 or TRBV12-4 to TRBJ2-5, with D tentatively TRBD2 (7 bases). This CDR3 region has 14 residues. V lost 2 bases and J lost 10, with 17 bases in between. In nucleotides, the CDR3 is TGTGCCAGCAGTTTACGGGGGGCGTCGAACGACCAGTACTTC. It specifies CASSLRGASNDQYF.

This clonotype appeared a few times. The rearrangement links TRBV19 to TRBJ2-3, with 7 nucleotides matching TRBD2. This CDR3 comprises 14 residues. J lost 1 base, V lost 4 bases, and 2 bases had no gene match. Germline assignment: CDR1 LNHDA and CDR2 SQIVND (reference sequence). CDR3 sequence reads: CASSTSGRTDTQYF. The CDR3 DNA is TGTGCCAGTAGTACTAGCGGACGCACAGATACGCAGTATTTT.

J is TRBJ2-4 and V is TRBV2, with 9 bases lining up with TRBD2. Trimming removed 2 bases from V and 3 bases from J; junction bases left unmatched: 2. This CDR3 contains 15 residues. CDR1 is SNHLY and CDR2 is FYNNEI in the germline V gene. The CDR3 nucleotides read TGTGCCAGCAGTGAAAGCGGGGGGATCAAAAACATTCAGTACTTC. Protein: CASSESGGIKNIQYF.

The chain has TRBV20-1 and TRBJ2-2; D may match TRBD1 or TRBD2 (5 bases each). The CDR3 runs to 13 residues. V lost 4 bases and J lost 5, with 11 bases in between. The germline CDR1 and CDR2 sequences are DFQATT and SNEGSKA (reference sequence). CDR3 sequence (DNA): TGCAGTGCTACTTCTTGGGGGACCGGGGAGCTGTTTTTT. This translates into CSATSWGTGELFF.

This clonotype was observed at least ten times. DNA of the CDR3: TGTGCCAGCAGCTGGACAGGGAACTATGGCTACACCTTC. This translates into CASSWTGNYGYTF. The rearrangement links TRBV7-9 to TRBJ1-2, with TRBD1 matching 8 bases. Germline CDR1 and CDR2: SEHNR and FQNEAQ (reference sequence). The CDR3 spans 13 residues. The J segment lost 2 bases and the V segment lost 4 bases, leaving 0 bases of the junction unmatched.

This clonotype showed up many times. J is TRBJ2-7 and V is TRBV2; tentatively, D is TRBD2 (6 bases). V was trimmed by 3 bases and J by 0 bases, leaving 9 bases between them. The CDR3 covers 14 residues. The germline gives CDR1 SNHLY, CDR2 FYNNEI. CDR3 amino acids: CASSDQGLSYEQYF. The CDR3 nucleotides are TGTGCCAGCAGTGATCAGGGACTCTCCTACGAGCAGTACTTC.

The chain is built from TRBV21-1 and TRBJ2-3. TRBV21-1 is marked as a pseudogene. The CDR3 totals 14 residues. CDR3 residues: CASSKEGETGTQYF. In DNA, the CDR3 is TGTGCCAGCAGCAAAGAAGGTGAAACAGGTACGCAGTATTTT.

The chain joins TRBV10-3 to TRBJ2-2, with D unresolved. The V end lost 4 bases, the J end lost 3 bases, and 9 bases lay between the germline ends. This CDR3 spans 14 amino acids. CDR1 and CDR2 from the germline V gene are ENHRY and SYGVKD. CDR3 loop: CAISVGRDTGELFF. The DNA of the CDR3 is TGTGCCATCAGTGTAGGCAGAGACACCGGGGAGCTGTTTTTT.

This chain joins TRBV20-1 and TRBJ2-5, with TRBD2 identical over 7 bases. There are 15 residues in the CDR3. Germline values: CDR1 DFQATT, CDR2 SNEGSKA (reference sequence). With V trimmed by 2 bases and J by 5 bases, 11 bases remained unmatched. The CDR3 region is CSARSAGFPKETQYF. CDR3 bases: TGCAGTGCTAGATCAGCGGGATTTCCGAAGGAGACCCAGTACTTC.

A note on this clonotype: A much larger clone is a single base away; this may be a read error. The rearrangement links TRBV14 to TRBJ2-7; D perhaps matches TRBD2 (6 bases). Germline V gene sequence: CDR1 SGHDN, CDR2 FVKESK. This CDR3 contains 13 residues. Trimming took 1 base from V and 6 from J, leaving 10 bases between them. The CDR3 region has the DNA TGTGCCAGCAGCCAAGCCCTAGCGAGCGAGCAGTACTTC. Encoded protein: CASSQALASEQYF.

The table lists this clonotype with many counts. The chain has TRBV3-1 and TRBJ1-1, with TRBD1 matching over 7 bases. The CDR3 runs 13 residues. CDR1 LGHDT and CDR2 YNNKEL come from the germline V gene (reference sequence). The J segment lost 1 base and the V segment lost 4 bases, leaving 0 bases of the junction unmatched. CDR3: CASSRTGNTEAFF. The CDR3 DNA follows: TGTGCCAGCAGCCGGACAGGGAACACTGAAGCTTTCTTT.

This clonotype showed up just once. The J gene is TRBJ1-1, the V gene TRBV3-1; D is ambiguous. Trimming took 4 bases from V and 1 from J, leaving 13 bases between them. CDR1 LGHDT and CDR2 YNNKEL come from the germline V gene (reference sequence). The CDR3 contains 15 residues. The CDR3 DNA is TGTGCCAGCAGCCGACAAATGGTACGGAACACTGAAGCTTTCTTT. This gives the protein CASSRQMVRNTEAFF. Complete variable domain (other parts from reference TRBV3-1 and TRBJ1-1): DTAVSQTPKYLVTQMGNDKSIKCEQNLGHDTMYWYKQDSKKFLKIMFSYNNKELIINETVPNRFSPKSPDKAHLNLHINSLELGDSAVYFCASSRQMVRNTEAFFGQGTRLTVV.

In its sample, this clonotype was seen many times. The gene calls are TRBV20-1 and TRBJ2-3; a possible D gene is TRBD2 (5 bases). V lost 5 bases and J lost 2, with 14 bases in between. Germline CDR1 is DFQATT and CDR2 is SNEGSKA (reference sequence). The CDR3 extends over 14 amino acids. Here the CDR3 reads CSAGTGGPTDTQYF. CDR3 nucleotide sequence: TGCAGTGCTGGCACTGGAGGCCCCACAGATACGCAGTATTTT.

This clonotype has just a few counts. The rearrangement joins TRBV5-1 to TRBJ2-5, with 7 bases identical to TRBD2. TRBJ2-7 explains the end of the DNA better; the J call may be wrong. The germline V gene encodes CDR1 SGHRS and CDR2 YFSETQ. The CDR3 consists of 14 residues. The CDR3 reads CASSLERGTYEQYF. CDR3 sequence (DNA): TGCGCCAGCAGCTTGGAGCGGGGCACCTACGAGCAGTACTTC.

This clonotype has a count of ten or more. The V and J genes are TRBV27 and TRBJ2-1; possibly TRBD2 for D (5 bases). The germline V and J ends were trimmed by 5 bases and 5 bases, with 10 bases remaining between them. Germline CDR1 MNHEY, CDR2 SMNVEV (reference sequence). The CDR3 runs 13 residues. The CDR3 bases are TGTGCCAGCAGTCCTTGGGAGAACAATGAGCAGTTCTTC. Amino acid sequence: CASSPWENNEQFF.

The rearrangement uses TRBV28 and TRBJ1-5; TRBD1 aligns across 8 bases. The trim removed 7 bases at V and 7 bases at J, leaving 9 bases unmatched. The germline gives CDR1 MDHEN, CDR2 SYDVKM. The CDR3 has 14 residues. The CDR3 DNA is TGTGCCAGCATTCCTGGACAGGGAGGGCAGCCCCAGCATTTT. Protein sequence: CASIPGQGGQPQHF. The full variable domain, completed using reference TRBV28 and TRBJ1-5, is DVKVTQSSRYLVKRTGEKVFLECVQDMDHENMFWYRQDPGLGLRLIYFSYDVKMKEKGDIPEGYSVSREKKERFSLILESASTNQTSMYLCASIPGQGGQPQHFGDGTRLSIL.

This rearrangement joins TRBV7-9 to TRBJ2-3, with TRBD2 matching 8 bases. Germline lookup yields CDR1 SEHNR and CDR2 FQNEAQ (reference sequence). This CDR3 region has 15 residues. The J segment lost 5 bases and the V segment lost 6 bases, leaving 10 bases of the junction unmatched. The CDR3 loop reads CASRKTGTSQDTQYF. DNA for the CDR3: TGTGCCAGCAGGAAGACCGGGACTAGTCAAGATACGCAGTATTTT.

As regards this clonotype: A read error is possible here, since a much larger clone lies one base away. This sequence joins TRBV6-5 and TRBJ1-2, with a weak D call TRBD1 (5 bases). Germline V gene data show CDR1 as MNHEY and CDR2 as SVGAGI. CDR3 length: 15 amino acids. As DNA, the CDR3 is TGTGCCAGCAATTACTCGATAGTGGGGCGGAATGGCTACACCTTC. It codes for CASNYSIVGRNGYTF.

The chain uses TRBV5-1 and TRBJ2-7, with D hard to call. This CDR3 has 15 residues. With 0 bases removed from V and 7 bases from J, the gap between germline ends came to 17 bases. Germline-derived CDR1 and CDR2 are SGHRS and YFSETQ. In DNA form, the CDR3 reads TGCGCCAGCAGCTTGGTGGGCGGCCTCCCTAGGGAGCAGTACTTC. This encodes CASSLVGGLPREQYF.

On this clonotype itself: A much larger clone sits a single nucleotide away, making a read error possible. The rearrangement links TRBV29-1 to TRBJ2-1, with a weak D call TRBD2 (5 bases). CDR1 and CDR2 (germline): SQVTM, ANQGSEA. CDR3 length: 15 amino acids. Trimming left V 4 bases short and J 6 bases short, with 19 bases between. In nucleotides, the CDR3 is TGCAGCGTTGCCTCACCGATCGCGGGTTCCAATGAGCAGTTCTTC. Translation gives CSVASPIAGSNEQFF.